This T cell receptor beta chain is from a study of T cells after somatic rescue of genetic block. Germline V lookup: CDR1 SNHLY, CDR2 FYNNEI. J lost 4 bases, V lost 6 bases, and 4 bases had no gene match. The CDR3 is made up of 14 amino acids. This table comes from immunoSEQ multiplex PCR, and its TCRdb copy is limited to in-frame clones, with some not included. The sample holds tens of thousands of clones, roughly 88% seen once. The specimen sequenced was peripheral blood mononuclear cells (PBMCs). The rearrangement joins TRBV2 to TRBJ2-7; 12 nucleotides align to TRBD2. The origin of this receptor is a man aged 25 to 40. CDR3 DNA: TGTGCCAGCAGCCGGACTAGCGGGACATACGAGCAGTACTTC. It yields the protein CASSRTSGTYEQYF.